Below are 17 T cell receptor beta chains sequenced from a single sample in a study of post-analysis software for immune sequencing data. Study-level points and caveats: TRBV segments more frequent in patients than in controls numbered roughly 5 and included TRBV5-6, TRBV5-1 and TRBV20-1.

Their specific antigens are unknown. Unique molecular identifiers featured in each of the TCR beta cDNA libraries. TCRdb passed the PCR reads through MiXCR, listing each CDR3 protein once. Of about 680,000 distinct CDR3 sequences in the sample, more than 50% were seen once. The sequenced sample consisted of blood. The receptor source for this set is a girl aged 2 to 10 with multiple sclerosis.

This clonotype was seen more than once but under ten times. The chain joins TRBV7-2 to TRBJ2-3; D call uncertain. The CDR3 extends over 13 amino acids. CDR1 is SGHTA and CDR2 is FQGNSA in the germline V gene. V lost 1 base, J lost 4 bases, and 6 bases lay in between. The CDR3: CASSLDIADTQYF. The DNA of the CDR3 is TGTGCCAGCAGCTTAGATATTGCAGATACGCAGTATTTT.

This clonotype was detected once. CDR3 coding DNA: TGCGCCAGCAGCTTCACCGGACAGGGAGGTTGGGGCTACACCTTC. It codes for CASSFTGQGGWGYTF. The genes are TRBV5-1 and TRBJ1-2, with 8 bases fitting TRBD1. The CDR3 is 15 residues long. The germline V gene has CDR1 SGHRS and CDR2 YFSETQ. The ends lost 2 bases at V and 8 bases at J; junction bases unmatched: 11.

The rearrangement links TRBV20-1 to TRBJ2-1, with D perhaps TRBD2 (6 bases). The germline V and J ends were trimmed by 0 bases and 2 bases, with 14 bases remaining between them. The length of the CDR3 is 16 residues. The germline V gene has CDR1 DFQATT and CDR2 SNEGSKA (reference sequence). In DNA form, the CDR3 reads TGCAGTGCTAGAGATACGAGGACGGGGGCCTACAATGAGCAGTTCTTC. Amino acids: CSARDTRTGAYNEQFF.

The rearrangement joins TRBV4-3 to TRBJ2-1; possible D gene TRBD1, 6 bases. This CDR3 is 16 amino acids long. Trimming removed 2 bases from V and 1 base from J, with 12 bases in between. CDR1 is LGHNA and CDR2 is YSLEER in the germline V gene. CDR3 sequence: CASSQNARGSYNEQFF. The CDR3 DNA is TGCGCCAGCAGCCAAAACGCCAGGGGATCCTACAATGAGCAGTTCTTC.

This clonotype was recorded only once. J is TRBJ1-4 and V is TRBV4-3; D is uncertain. The CDR3 extends over 15 amino acids. V was shortened by 1 base and J by 3 bases, with 9 bases between the two germline ends. Germline CDR1 and CDR2: LGHNA and YSLEER. The CDR3: CASSQVGSSNEKLFF. Here the CDR3 DNA reads TGCGCCAGCAGCCAAGTAGGGAGTTCTAATGAAAAACTGTTTTTT.

V gene TRBV29-1 combines with J gene TRBJ1-1; the D is unclear. Trimming took off 7 bases at V and 1 base at J, with 7 bases between the two ends. Germline V gene data show CDR1 as SQVTM and CDR2 as ANQGSEA. The CDR3 is 11 amino acids. The CDR3 sequence: CSGETNTEAFF. The CDR3 nucleotides read TGCAGCGGGGAGACGAACACTGAAGCTTTCTTT.

This clonotype was picked up one time. This rearrangement joins TRBV25-1 to TRBJ1-2; D uncertain. Looked up from germline, CDR1 is MGHDK and CDR2 is SYGVNS. The CDR3 contains 10 residues. Trimming took off 6 bases at V and 7 bases at J, with 6 bases between the two ends. The CDR3 sequence: CASRGTGYTF. The CDR3 DNA follows: TGTGCCAGCAGAGGAACTGGCTACACCTTC.

The chain has TRBV5-6 and TRBJ1-2, with TRBD1 identical over 9 bases. In germline, CDR1 is SGHDT, CDR2 YYEEEE. The trim removed 6 bases at V and 4 bases at J, leaving 13 bases unmatched. CDR3 size: 16 residues. CDR3 DNA: TGTGCCAGCACCACGGGACAGGGATCTCCCGGCTATGGCTACACCTTC. Its translation is CASTTGQGSPGYGYTF.

This clonotype came up once. J is TRBJ1-1 and V is TRBV29-1; 7 positions agree with TRBD1. Germline V gives CDR1 SQVTM, CDR2 ANQGSEA. The CDR3 runs to 13 residues. V lost 5 bases to trimming and J lost 0 bases; unmatched junction nucleotides: 3. This CDR3 is CSVRGLMNTEAFF. In DNA form, the CDR3 reads TGCAGCGTTAGGGGGCTCATGAACACTGAAGCTTTCTTT.

The chain joins TRBV12-3 or TRBV12-4 to TRBJ2-3, with unresolved D. Trimming shortened V by 0 bases and J by 2 bases, and 15 bases separated the two germline ends. This CDR3 spans 17 amino acids. The CDR3: CASSLATLPLPTDTQYF. CDR3 DNA: TGTGCCAGCAGTTTAGCTACTCTACCTCTGCCCACAGATACGCAGTATTTT.

V is TRBV5-6 and J is TRBJ2-6; the D gene is possibly TRBD2 (7 bases). Germline lookup yields CDR1 SGHDT and CDR2 YYEEEE. This CDR3 is built from 17 residues. Trimming shortened V by 7 bases and J by 3 bases, and 20 bases separated the two germline ends. The CDR3 region has the DNA TGTGCCAGCTCTACGGGGGCGGGAGTACGTGGGGCCAACGTCCTGACTTTC. The encoded protein is CASSTGAGVRGANVLTF.

This clonotype was recorded a few times. This chain joins TRBV29-1 and TRBJ2-1; tentative D call: TRBD1 (5 bases). V shed 3 bases and J shed 5 bases, with 17 bases lying between them. Germline V lookup: CDR1 SQVTM, CDR2 ANQGSEA. There are 15 residues in the CDR3. The CDR3 bases are TGCAGCGTTGAGTATTCTGACAGACAGAACAATGAGCAGTTCTTC. Protein: CSVEYSDRQNNEQFF.

The CDR3 loop is CASSHQLQGEPQHF. The CDR3 region has the DNA TGTGCCAGCAGCCACCAATTACAGGGAGAGCCCCAGCATTTT. This chain links TRBV3-1 with TRBJ1-5; maybe TRBD1 (6 bases). In germline, CDR1 is LGHDT, CDR2 YNNKEL (reference sequence). V gave up 3 bases and J gave up 8 bases, with 14 bases separating them. This CDR3 is 14 amino acids long.

This chain links TRBV12-3 or TRBV12-4 with TRBJ1-2; D gene ambiguous. V dropped 2 bases and J dropped 10 bases, with 17 bases sitting between them. The CDR3 loop spans 14 amino acids. In nucleotides, the CDR3 is TGTGCCAGCAGTTTAACCGAAGCTTATGGTGACTACACCTTC. This codes for CASSLTEAYGDYTF.

This chain joins TRBV6-6 and TRBJ2-1; possibly TRBD1 for D (5 bases). Trimming took off 7 bases at V and 4 bases at J, with 8 bases between the two ends. Germline lookup yields CDR1 MNHNY and CDR2 SVGAGI (reference sequence). The CDR3 runs to 12 residues. CDR3: CASKGMYNEQFF. The DNA of the CDR3 is TGTGCCAGCAAGGGGATGTACAATGAGCAGTTCTTC.

The rearrangement links TRBV5-1 to TRBJ2-7, with TRBD2 matching over 11 bases. The length of the CDR3 is 16 residues. V was clipped by 6 bases and J by 6 bases; unmatched bases: 14. Germline V lookup: CDR1 SGHRS, CDR2 YFSETQ. CDR3 sequence reads: CASNPLAGGYGVEQYF. CDR3 in DNA: TGCGCCAGCAACCCCCTAGCGGGAGGTTACGGGGTCGAGCAGTACTTC.

The V gene is TRBV5-1, the J gene TRBJ2-1; D not certain. The CDR3 has 17 amino acids. V was shortened by 3 bases and J by 2 bases, with 18 bases between the two germline ends. Germline V gives CDR1 SGHRS, CDR2 YFSETQ. The CDR3 bases are TGCGCCAGCAGCTATTATACGACCGGGTCTACCTACAATGAGCAGTTCTTC. Protein product: CASSYYTTGSTYNEQFF.